This TCR beta chain was observed in a study of shared clonotypes between healthy human individuals. General observations from the study: Incompleteness in sorted-subset sequencing, despite large depth, was shown by rarefaction. It was observed that roughly 5% of naive CD4 clonotypes were shared across a handful of donors. The low donor count limited represented genetic and exposure-history diversity.

CDR3 size: 17 residues. CDR1 is SNHLY, CDR2 FYNNEI, per germline. J was trimmed by 7 bases and V by 2 bases; bases with no gene match: 9. On this clone: The target antigen is unknown.

Generated by immunoSEQ multiplex PCR, the TCRdb table keeps only in-frame clones and is missing some. The sample consists of about 1 million clones, about 84% of them appearing once. This chain uses TRBV2 with TRBJ2-1, with 12 bases aligning to TRBD2. The sample comprised memory CD4+ T cells from PBMCs. Specified subset: CD45RA-negative fraction. This clonotype was sampled from a man aged 18 to 29 in good health. Some clones in this sample may be carry-over from other donors' samples. DNA for the CDR3: TGTGCCAGCAGTGAAAGGTCTAGCGGGAGGGAGGGGAATGAGCAGTTCTTC. This codes for CASSERSSGREGNEQFF. Full variable domain (remainder filled in from reference TRBV2 and TRBJ2-1): EPEVTQTPSHQVTQMGQEVILRCVPISNHLYFYWYRQILGQKVEFLVSFYNNEISEKSEIFDDQFSVERPDGSNFTLKIRSTKLEDSAMYFCASSERSSGREGNEQFFGPGTRLTVL.